A single sample gave rise to the 6 T cell receptor beta chains below, sequenced in a study of blood T cell repertoires in COVID-19. The data were produced by immunoSEQ multiplex PCR, yet TCRdb's version contains in-frame clones alone and is incomplete. The top ten clones hold 2% to 2.5% of a sample with 310,000 or so clones, roughly 86% of them seen once. Sequencing input: peripheral blood. Every receptor here comes from a woman aged 25 to 39 who had recovered from COVID-19.

V is TRBV29-1 and J is TRBJ1-1, with 8 bases aligning to TRBD1. Germline values: CDR1 SQVTM, CDR2 ANQGSEA. CDR3 length equals 14 residues. With 7 bases clipped from V and 1 base from J, the junction kept 8 bases outside the gene matches. This CDR3 reads CSARQGSWNTEAFF. In nucleotides, the CDR3 is TGCAGCGCCCGACAGGGGTCGTGGAACACTGAAGCTTTCTTT. Full variable domain (missing parts from reference TRBV29-1 and TRBJ1-1): SAVISQKPSRDICQRGTSLTIQCQVDSQVTMMFWYRQQPGQSLTLIATANQGSEATYESGFVIDKFPISRPNLTFSTLTVSNMSPEDSSIYLCSARQGSWNTEAFFGQGTRLTVV.

This clone was recorded a few times. This chain connects TRBV6-5 to TRBJ2-5; TRBD2 is a possible D gene (6 bases). The CDR3 covers 13 residues. Trimming shortened V by 2 bases and J by 7 bases, and 11 bases separated the two germline ends. Germline assignment: CDR1 MNHEY and CDR2 SVGAGI. The CDR3 region is CASSYGRGGTQYF. For the CDR3, the DNA is TGTGCCAGCAGTTACGGGCGGGGAGGGACCCAGTACTTC.

The chain employs TRBV3-1 (or the pseudogene TRBV3-2) and TRBJ2-7; 7 bases line up with TRBD1. After removal of 6 bases from V and 6 bases from J, the junction contained 2 bases not matched to a gene. The CDR3 length is 11 residues. Germline values: CDR1 LGHDT, CDR2 YNNKEL (reference sequence). This chain's CDR3 is CASRAGGEQYF. DNA of the CDR3: TGTGCCAGCAGGGCAGGGGGCGAGCAGTACTTC.

V and J are TRBV3-1 (or the pseudogene TRBV3-2) and TRBJ1-4; D is undetermined. Trimming removed 3 bases from V and 7 bases from J, with 15 bases in between. The CDR3 runs 15 residues. Germline loops: CDR1 LGHDT, CDR2 YNNKEL (reference sequence). The CDR3 sequence: CASSQGVGAGEKLFF. CDR3 bases: TGTGCCAGCAGCCAGGGCGTGGGCGCTGGTGAAAAACTGTTTTTT.

In its sample, this clone was seen a few times. The chain uses TRBV7-2 and TRBJ1-1; 8 bases fit TRBD1. The CDR3 length is 13 residues. Trimming at V came to 8 bases and at J to 4 bases, leaving 6 bases not matched to a gene. Germline values: CDR1 SGHTA, CDR2 FQGNSA. The CDR3 coding sequence is TGTGCCAGCCGCACAGGGGGGAGCACTGAAGCTTTCTTT. Its protein product is CASRTGGSTEAFF.

The chain joins TRBV6-1 to TRBJ2-7, with TRBD1 matching 8 bases. The CDR3 length is 14 residues. V shed 0 bases, J shed 6 bases, and the junction held 4 bases outside the gene matches. The V gene's germline CDR1 is MNHNS and CDR2 SASEGT. The CDR3 loop is CASSEATGAAEQYF. CDR3 coding DNA: TGTGCCAGCAGTGAAGCGACAGGGGCGGCCGAGCAGTACTTC.